This TCR beta chain was obtained from a study of blood T cell repertoires in COVID-19 (dated by TCRdb to 2018 to 2021). Notes on the research overall: Samples covering the acute and convalescent phases of COVID-19 were provided by collaborators in the United States, Italy and Spain. The material from the prospective study consisted of cDNA or gDNA derived from T cells, B-cell-depleted T cells, or PBMCs. The dataset comprised deeply sampled blood TCRbeta repertoires from subjects exposed to, actively infected with, or recovered from COVID-19. A freely available public database, intended as a resource for researchers studying the immune response to SARS-CoV-2, is where the repertoires were released. Samples were obtained from the ongoing ImmuneRACE study (first 160 participants) and from about 1,300 subjects provided by 6 global collaborators. Sample metadata almost always included a de-identified subject ID, COVID-19 status, age in years and sex. HLA class I and class II types, where available, came from metadata supplied by the sample provider rather than from assay-based typing. What the authors observed across the whole study: How much clinical and demographic metadata was included differed by source and by participant, and the metadata was provided uncurated.

With regard to this clone: Its antigen remains undetermined. Base quality data are lacking; no much larger clone is found one base away.

TCRbeta CDR3 regions were amplified from genomic DNA by means of the immunoSEQ Assay, a bias-controlled multiplex PCR. Processing in the source paper ran as follows. The number of nucleated cells in each sample was estimated from the amplification of reference gene primers within the assay. Sequence reads were collapsed and filtered to measure the absolute abundance of every unique TCRbeta CDR3 rearrangement. For each sample, productive Simpson clonality was calculated as the square root of Simpson's diversity index over productive rearrangements. Sourced from immuneACCESS, this table was stored by TCRdb with only in-frame sequences that have V and J called. A share of the clones is absent; for the studies checked, an unresolved V gene accounts for under half, and the remainder has no known explanation. From that table come the V and J calls and clone size; the DNA was used to work out D and trimming. The sample table shows approximately 150,000 clones, and approximately 88% are seen once. Jointly, the top ten make up approximately 5.1% of the sample.

In the prospective study, participants were about 18 to 89 years old, resided in 24 geographic areas of the United States, and were enrolled through a virtual design. To assign participants to cohorts, the prospective study relied on clinical history that participants themselves reported in a screening survey and a study questionnaire. Exposed participants had been in contact, within 2 weeks of entering the study, with a person who had a PCR-confirmed or clinician-diagnosed case of COVID-19. Each participant in the prospective study had whole blood, serum and a nasopharyngeal or oropharyngeal swab collected by mobile phlebotomists. Participants in the prospective study had the option to provide additional blood draws and questionnaires over a roughly 2-month period. Before DNA extraction, blood samples from the prospective study were shipped at room temperature or frozen. The CDR3 starts with the cysteine, ends with the phenylalanine, and has 14 residues. CDR3 DNA only is kept here, 42 bases in frame from base 1. Unmatched junction bases come to 9, with V trimmed by 7 bases and J by 4 bases. CDR1 MNHEY and CDR2 SVGAGI are derived from the germline V gene.

Sequencing used PBMCs or T cells enriched from blood (not recorded which). The chain is made from TRBV6-5 and TRBJ1-1; TRBD1 lines up with 7 middle nucleotides. The TCR was taken from an older man who had been exposed to COVID-19. The CDR3 loop reads CASTNRGLGTEAFF. The DNA reads as follows: TGTGCCAGCACAAACAGGGGCCTGGGCACTGAAGCTTTCTTT.